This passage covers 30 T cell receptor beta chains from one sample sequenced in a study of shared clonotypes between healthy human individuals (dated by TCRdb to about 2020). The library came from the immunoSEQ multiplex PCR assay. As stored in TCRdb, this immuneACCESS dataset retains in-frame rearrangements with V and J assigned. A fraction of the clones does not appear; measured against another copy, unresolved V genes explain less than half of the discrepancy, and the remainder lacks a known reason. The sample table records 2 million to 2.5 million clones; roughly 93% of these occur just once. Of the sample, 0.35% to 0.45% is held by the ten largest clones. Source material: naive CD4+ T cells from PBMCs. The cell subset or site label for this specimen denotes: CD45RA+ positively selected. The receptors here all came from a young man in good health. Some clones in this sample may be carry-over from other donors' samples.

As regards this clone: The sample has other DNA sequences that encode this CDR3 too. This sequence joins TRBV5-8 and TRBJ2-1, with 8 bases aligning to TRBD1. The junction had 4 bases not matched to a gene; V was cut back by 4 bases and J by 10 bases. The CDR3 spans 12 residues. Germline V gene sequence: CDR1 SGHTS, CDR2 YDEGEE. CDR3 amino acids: CASSLGTGEQFF. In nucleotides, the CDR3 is TGTGCCAGCAGCCTCGGGACAGGAGAGCAGTTCTTC.

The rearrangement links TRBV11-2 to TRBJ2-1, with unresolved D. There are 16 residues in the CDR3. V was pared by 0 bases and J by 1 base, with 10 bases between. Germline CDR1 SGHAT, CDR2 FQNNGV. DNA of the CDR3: TGTGCCAGCAGCTTAGATCCAGATGGGTCCTACAATGAGCAGTTCTTC. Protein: CASSLDPDGSYNEQFF.

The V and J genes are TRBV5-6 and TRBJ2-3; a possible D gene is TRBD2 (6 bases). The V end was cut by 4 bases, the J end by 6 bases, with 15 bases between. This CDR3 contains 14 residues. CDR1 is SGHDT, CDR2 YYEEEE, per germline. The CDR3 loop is CASSPGRGMDTQYF. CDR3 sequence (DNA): TGTGCCAGCAGCCCGGGGCGGGGTATGGATACGCAGTATTTT.

The CDR3 coding sequence is TGTGCCAGCAGTAGGACTAGCGGGAGAGCCCCCTACAATGAGCAGTTCTTC. It yields the protein CASSRTSGRAPYNEQFF. The chain is built from TRBV28 and TRBJ2-1, with 13 bases that match TRBD2. There are 17 residues in the CDR3. Germline CDR1 and CDR2: MDHEN and SYDVKM. V shed 5 bases, J shed 2 bases, and the junction held 6 bases outside the gene matches. Full variable domain (missing parts from reference TRBV28 and TRBJ2-1): DVKVTQSSRYLVKRTGEKVFLECVQDMDHENMFWYRQDPGLGLRLIYFSYDVKMKEKGDIPEGYSVSREKKERFSLILESASTNQTSMYLCASSRTSGRAPYNEQFFGPGTRLTVL.

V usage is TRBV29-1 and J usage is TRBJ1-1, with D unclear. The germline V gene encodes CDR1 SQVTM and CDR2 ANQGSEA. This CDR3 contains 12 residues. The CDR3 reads CSPTPRYTEAFF. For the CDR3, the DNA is TGCAGTCCTACTCCCCGTTACACTGAAGCTTTCTTT.

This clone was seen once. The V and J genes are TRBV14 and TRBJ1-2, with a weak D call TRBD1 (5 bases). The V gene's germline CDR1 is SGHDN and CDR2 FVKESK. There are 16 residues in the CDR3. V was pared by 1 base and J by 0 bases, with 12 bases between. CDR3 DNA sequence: TGTGCCAGCAGCCAAGCCGGGACTCAGACTAACTATGGCTACACCTTC. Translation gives CASSQAGTQTNYGYTF. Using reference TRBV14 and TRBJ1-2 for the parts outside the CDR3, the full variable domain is EAGVTQFPSHSVIEKGQTVTLRCDPISGHDNLYWYRRVMGKEIKFLLHFVKESKQDESGMPNNRFLAERTGGTYSTLKVQPAELEDSGVYFCASSQAGTQTNYGYTFGSGTRLTVV.

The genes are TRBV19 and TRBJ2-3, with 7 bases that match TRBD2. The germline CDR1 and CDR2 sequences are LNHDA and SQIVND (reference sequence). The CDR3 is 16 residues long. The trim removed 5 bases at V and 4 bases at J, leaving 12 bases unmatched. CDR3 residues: CASSFLAEAGADTQYF. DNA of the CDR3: TGTGCCAGTAGTTTTCTAGCGGAAGCCGGCGCAGATACGCAGTATTTT.

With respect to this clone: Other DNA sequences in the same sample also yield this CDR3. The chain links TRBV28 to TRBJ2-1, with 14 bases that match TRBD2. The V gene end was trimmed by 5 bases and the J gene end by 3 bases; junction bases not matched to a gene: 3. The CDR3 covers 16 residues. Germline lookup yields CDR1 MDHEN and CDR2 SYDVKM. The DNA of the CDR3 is TGTGCCAGCAGTCCAGGGACTAGCGGGAGCTACAATGAGCAGTTCTTC. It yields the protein CASSPGTSGSYNEQFF.

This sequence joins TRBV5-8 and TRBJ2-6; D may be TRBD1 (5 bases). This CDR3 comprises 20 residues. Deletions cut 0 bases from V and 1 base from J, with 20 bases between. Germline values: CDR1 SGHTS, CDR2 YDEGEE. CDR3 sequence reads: CASSLEWPGHKISGANVLTF. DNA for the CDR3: TGTGCCAGCAGCTTGGAGTGGCCAGGGCACAAGATATCTGGGGCCAACGTCCTGACTTTC.

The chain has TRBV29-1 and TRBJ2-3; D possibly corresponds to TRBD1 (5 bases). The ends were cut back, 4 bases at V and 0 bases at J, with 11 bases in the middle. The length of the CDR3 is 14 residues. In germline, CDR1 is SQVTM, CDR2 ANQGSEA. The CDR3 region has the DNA TGCAGCGTTGTTGTGGGGCCTAGCACAGATACGCAGTATTTT. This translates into CSVVVGPSTDTQYF.

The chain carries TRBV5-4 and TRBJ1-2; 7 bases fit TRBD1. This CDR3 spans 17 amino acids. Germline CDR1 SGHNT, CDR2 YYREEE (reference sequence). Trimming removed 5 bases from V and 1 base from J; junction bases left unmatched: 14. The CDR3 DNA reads TGTGCCAGCAGGGGATCCACCGGGACAGCTTTTAACTATGGCTACACCTTC. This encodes CASRGSTGTAFNYGYTF.

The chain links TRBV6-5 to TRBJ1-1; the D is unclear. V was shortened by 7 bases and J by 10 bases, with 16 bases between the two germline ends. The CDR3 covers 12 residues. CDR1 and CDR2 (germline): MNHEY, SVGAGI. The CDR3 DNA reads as TGTGCCAGCATCCACGAGACGGGGAGAGCTTTCTTT. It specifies CASIHETGRAFF.

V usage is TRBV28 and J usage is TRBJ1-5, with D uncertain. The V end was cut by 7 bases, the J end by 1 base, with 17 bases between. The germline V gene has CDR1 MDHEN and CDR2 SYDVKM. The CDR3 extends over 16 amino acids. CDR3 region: CASNIQRVYSNQPQHF. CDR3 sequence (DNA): TGTGCCAGCAATATCCAAAGAGTTTACAGCAATCAGCCCCAGCATTTT. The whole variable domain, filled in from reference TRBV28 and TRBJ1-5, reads DVKVTQSSRYLVKRTGEKVFLECVQDMDHENMFWYRQDPGLGLRLIYFSYDVKMKEKGDIPEGYSVSREKKERFSLILESASTNQTSMYLCASNIQRVYSNQPQHFGDGTRLSIL.

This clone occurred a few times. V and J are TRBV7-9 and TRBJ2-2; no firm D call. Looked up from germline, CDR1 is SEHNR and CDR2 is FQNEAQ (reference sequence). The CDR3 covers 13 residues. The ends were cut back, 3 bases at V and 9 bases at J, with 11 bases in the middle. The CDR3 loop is CASSFSPLRELFF. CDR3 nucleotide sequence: TGTGCCAGCAGCTTTTCGCCTCTCAGGGAGCTGTTTTTT. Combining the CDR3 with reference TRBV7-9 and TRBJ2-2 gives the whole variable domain DTGVSQNPRHKITKRGQNVTFRCDPISEHNRLYWYRQTLGQGPEFLTYFQNEAQLEKSRLLSDRFSAERPKGSFSTLEIQRTEQGDSAMYLCASSFSPLRELFFGEGSRLTVL.

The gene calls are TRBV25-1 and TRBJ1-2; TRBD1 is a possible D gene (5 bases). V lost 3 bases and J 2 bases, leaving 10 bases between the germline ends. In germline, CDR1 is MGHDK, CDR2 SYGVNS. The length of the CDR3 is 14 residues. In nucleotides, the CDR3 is TGTGCCAGCAGTGAGGGCAGGGTAAACTATGGCTACACCTTC. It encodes CASSEGRVNYGYTF.

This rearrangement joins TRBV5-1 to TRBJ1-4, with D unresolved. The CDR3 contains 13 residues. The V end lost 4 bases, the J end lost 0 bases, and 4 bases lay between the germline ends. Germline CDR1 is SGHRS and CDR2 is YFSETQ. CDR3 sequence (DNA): TGCGCCAGCAGCGCCACAACTAATGAAAAACTGTTTTTT. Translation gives CASSATTNEKLFF.

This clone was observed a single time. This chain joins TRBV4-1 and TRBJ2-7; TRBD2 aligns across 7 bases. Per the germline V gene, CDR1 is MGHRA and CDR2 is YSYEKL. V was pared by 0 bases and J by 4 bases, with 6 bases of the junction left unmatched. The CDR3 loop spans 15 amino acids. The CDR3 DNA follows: TGCGCCAGCAGCCAAGATAGTTGGGGGGGGTACGAGCAGTACTTC. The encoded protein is CASSQDSWGGYEQYF.

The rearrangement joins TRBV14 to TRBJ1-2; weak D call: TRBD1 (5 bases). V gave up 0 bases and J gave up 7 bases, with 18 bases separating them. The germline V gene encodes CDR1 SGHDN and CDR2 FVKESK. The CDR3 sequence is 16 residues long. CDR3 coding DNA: TGTGCCAGCAGCCAAGATCGGGGCAGACGTAGCTTTGGCTACACCTTC. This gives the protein CASSQDRGRRSFGYTF.

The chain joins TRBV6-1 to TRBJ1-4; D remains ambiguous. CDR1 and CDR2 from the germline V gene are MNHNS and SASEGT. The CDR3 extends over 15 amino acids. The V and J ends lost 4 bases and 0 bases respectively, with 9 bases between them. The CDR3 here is CASSGPHTTNEKLFF. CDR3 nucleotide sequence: TGTGCCAGCAGTGGCCCACACACAACTAATGAAAAACTGTTTTTT.

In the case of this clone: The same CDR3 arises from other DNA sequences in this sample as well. CDR3 nucleotides: TGTGCCAGCAGCTCCGGACGTTCCCAAGAGACCCAGTACTTC. It encodes CASSSGRSQETQYF. The J gene is TRBJ2-5, the V gene TRBV7-2; no definite D call. CDR1 is SGHTA and CDR2 is FQGNSA in the germline V gene. The CDR3 covers 14 residues. V lost 4 bases and J 1 base, leaving 10 bases between the germline ends.

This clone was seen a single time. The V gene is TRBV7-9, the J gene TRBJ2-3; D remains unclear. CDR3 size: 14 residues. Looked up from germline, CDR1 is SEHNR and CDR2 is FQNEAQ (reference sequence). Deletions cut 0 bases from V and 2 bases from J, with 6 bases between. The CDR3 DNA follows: TGTGCCAGCAGCTTAGCGGCCCTCACAGATACGCAGTATTTT. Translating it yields CASSLAALTDTQYF.

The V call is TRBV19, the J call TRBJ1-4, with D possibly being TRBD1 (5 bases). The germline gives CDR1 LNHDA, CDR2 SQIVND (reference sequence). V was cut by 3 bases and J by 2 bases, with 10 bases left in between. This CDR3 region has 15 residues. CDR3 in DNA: TGTGCCAGTAGTATTCGCAAGGGGACTAATGAAAAACTGTTTTTT. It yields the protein CASSIRKGTNEKLFF.

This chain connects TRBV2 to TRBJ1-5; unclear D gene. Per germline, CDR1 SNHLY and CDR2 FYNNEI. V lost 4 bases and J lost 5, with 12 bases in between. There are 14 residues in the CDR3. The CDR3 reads CASSVTYSDQPQHF. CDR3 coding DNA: TGTGCCAGCAGTGTTACTTACAGCGATCAGCCCCAGCATTTT.

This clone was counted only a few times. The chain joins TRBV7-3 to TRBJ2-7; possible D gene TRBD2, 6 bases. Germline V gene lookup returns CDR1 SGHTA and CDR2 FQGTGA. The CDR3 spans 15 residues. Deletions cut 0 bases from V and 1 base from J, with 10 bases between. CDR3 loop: CASSLTGGTSYEQYF. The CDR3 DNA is TGTGCCAGCAGCTTAACCGGAGGGACTTCCTACGAGCAGTACTTC.

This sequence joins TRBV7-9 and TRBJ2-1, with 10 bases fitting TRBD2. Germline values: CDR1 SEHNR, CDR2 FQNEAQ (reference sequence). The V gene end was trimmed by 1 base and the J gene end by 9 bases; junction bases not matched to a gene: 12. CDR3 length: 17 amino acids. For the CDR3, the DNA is TGTGCCAGCAGCTTAGGAGCGGGAGGGCCTACCAATCGTGAGCAGTTCTTC. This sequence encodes CASSLGAGGPTNREQFF.

This chain's CDR3 is CASSPWGYEQYF. The DNA for the CDR3 is TGTGCCAGCAGCCCCTGGGGTTACGAGCAGTACTTC. This chain connects TRBV7-9 to TRBJ2-7; D not certain. V was cut by 5 bases and J by 4 bases, with 9 bases left in between. Germline V lookup: CDR1 SEHNR, CDR2 FQNEAQ (reference sequence). CDR3 length: 12 amino acids.

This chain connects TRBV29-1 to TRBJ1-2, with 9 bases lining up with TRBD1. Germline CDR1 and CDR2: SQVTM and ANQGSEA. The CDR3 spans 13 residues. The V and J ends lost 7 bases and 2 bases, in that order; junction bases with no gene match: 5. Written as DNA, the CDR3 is TGCAGCGCCCCGGGACAGGGAAACTATGGCTACACCTTC. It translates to CSAPGQGNYGYTF.

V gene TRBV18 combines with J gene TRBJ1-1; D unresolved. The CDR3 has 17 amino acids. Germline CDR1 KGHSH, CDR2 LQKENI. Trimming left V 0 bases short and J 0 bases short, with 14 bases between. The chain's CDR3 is CASSPPSLSVLNTEAFF. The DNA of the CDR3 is TGTGCCAGCTCACCACCTTCCCTGTCAGTCTTGAACACTGAAGCTTTCTTT.

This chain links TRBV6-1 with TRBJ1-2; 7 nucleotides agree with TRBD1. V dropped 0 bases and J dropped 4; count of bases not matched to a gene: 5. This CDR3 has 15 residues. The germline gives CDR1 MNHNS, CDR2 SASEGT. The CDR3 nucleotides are TGTGCCAGCAGTGAAGCCCCTACAGGGGTCTATGGCTACACCTTC. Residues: CASSEAPTGVYGYTF.

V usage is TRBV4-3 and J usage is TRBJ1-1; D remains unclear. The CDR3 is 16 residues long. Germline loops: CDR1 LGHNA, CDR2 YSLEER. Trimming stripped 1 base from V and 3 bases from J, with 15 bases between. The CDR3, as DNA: TGCGCCAGCAGCCAAGGTGGGAATATCCCATACACTGAAGCTTTCTTT. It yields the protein CASSQGGNIPYTEAFF.